These T cell receptor beta chains were read from a single sample in a study. TCRdb re-derived calls from the RT-PCR reads in MiXCR, one entry per CDR3 protein. The sample lists fewer than 800,000 distinct CDR3 sequences, approximately 15% occurring once. What was sequenced was memory CD4+ T cells from blood. These receptors were collected from a female donor in good health, serving as a healthy control. Each CDR3 is given without its conserved first and last residue. Each record gives: CDR3 protein, V gene, J gene, clone size. Clone size, where shown, is once, few, many, or a class for clones that have expanded.

ATGRDTLNTGELF	TRBV7-8	TRBJ2-2	.
ASSRGQGWGQPQH	TRBV12-3/TRBV12-4	TRBJ1-5	many
ASRRDDNEQF	TRBV5-6	TRBJ2-1	.
ASSLSFGPGELF	TRBV27	TRBJ2-2	many
AWSGDRGLWPLH	TRBV30	TRBJ1-6	.
ASSSLQGELF	TRBV12-3/TRBV12-4	TRBJ1-4	.
ASSWDGRDRQPQH	TRBV6-6	TRBJ1-5	few
ASTTSETYNEQF	TRBV7-2	TRBJ2-1	many
SADKAGVDYEQY	TRBV20-1	TRBJ2-7	few
ASSVQGDYGYT	TRBV9	TRBJ1-2	many